This record concerns one T cell receptor (beta chain) sequence. The CDR3 loop spans 15 amino acids. Germline V gene lookup returns CDR1 LNHDA and CDR2 SQIVND (reference sequence). V shed 6 bases and J 3 bases; nucleotides not matched to a gene: 7. These data come from a study of blood T cell repertoires in COVID-19. The assay was immunoSEQ multiplex PCR, and TCRdb's table has in-frame clones only and misses some. The sample lists roughly 65,000 clones, about 83% occurring once. The rearrangement uses TRBV19 and TRBJ2-5; TRBD1 matches at 10 bases. The sequence was collected from a human donor in a cohort sampled during active COVID-19. What was sequenced was peripheral blood. The chain's CDR3 is CASRAMGTGEETQYF. The CDR3 DNA reads as TGTGCCAGTAGAGCGATGGGGACAGGGGAAGAGACCCAGTACTTC.